This T cell receptor beta chain appears in the sequencing data of a study of blood T cell repertoires in COVID-19. The V end was cut by 2 bases, the J end by 2 bases, with 7 bases between. CDR1 is LNHDA, CDR2 SQIVND, per germline (reference sequence). The CDR3 extends over 14 amino acids. The method was immunoSEQ multiplex PCR; TCRdb's version includes in-frame clones alone and lacks a portion of them. Among hundreds of thousands of clones listed, more than 75% were seen once. Sequenced sample: peripheral blood. This clonotype originated in a woman in her forties who had recovered from COVID-19. The V gene is TRBV19, the J gene TRBJ1-5; D may be TRBD1 (5 bases). CDR3 residues: CASSITRGNQPQHF. The CDR3 bases are TGTGCCAGTAGTATAACCAGGGGCAATCAGCCCCAGCATTTT.